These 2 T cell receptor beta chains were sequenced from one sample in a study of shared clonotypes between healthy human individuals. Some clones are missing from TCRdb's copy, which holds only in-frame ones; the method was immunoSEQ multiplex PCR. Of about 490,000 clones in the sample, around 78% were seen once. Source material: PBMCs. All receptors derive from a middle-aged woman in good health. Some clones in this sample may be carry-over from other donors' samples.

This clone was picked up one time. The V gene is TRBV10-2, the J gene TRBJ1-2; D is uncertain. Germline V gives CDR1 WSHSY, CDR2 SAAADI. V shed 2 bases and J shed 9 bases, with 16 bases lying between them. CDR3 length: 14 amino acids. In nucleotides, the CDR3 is TGCGCCAGCAGTGAGGTGACCGGAAAGTATAGCTACACCTTC. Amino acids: CASSEVTGKYSYTF.

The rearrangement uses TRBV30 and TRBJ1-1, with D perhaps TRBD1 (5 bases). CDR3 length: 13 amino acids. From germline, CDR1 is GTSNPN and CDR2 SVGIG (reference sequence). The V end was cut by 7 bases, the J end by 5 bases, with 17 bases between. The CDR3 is CASSRGGVTEAFF. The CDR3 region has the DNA TGTGCCTCCTCTAGGGGAGGAGTAACTGAAGCTTTCTTT.